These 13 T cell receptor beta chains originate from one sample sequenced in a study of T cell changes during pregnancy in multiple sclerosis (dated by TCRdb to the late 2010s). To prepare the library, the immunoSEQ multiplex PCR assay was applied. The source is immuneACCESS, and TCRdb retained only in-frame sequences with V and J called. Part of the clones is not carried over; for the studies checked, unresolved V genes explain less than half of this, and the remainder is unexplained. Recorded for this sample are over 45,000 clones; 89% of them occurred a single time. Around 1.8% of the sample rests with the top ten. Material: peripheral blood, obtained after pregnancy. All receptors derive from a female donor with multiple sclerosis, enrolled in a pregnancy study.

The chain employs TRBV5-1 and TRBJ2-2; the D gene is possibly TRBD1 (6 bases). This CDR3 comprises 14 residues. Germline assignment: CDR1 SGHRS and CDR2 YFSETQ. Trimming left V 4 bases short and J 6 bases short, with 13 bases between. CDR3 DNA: TGCGCCAGCAGCGCAGGGGTTGGGGCCGGGGAGCTGTTTTTT. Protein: CASSAGVGAGELFF.

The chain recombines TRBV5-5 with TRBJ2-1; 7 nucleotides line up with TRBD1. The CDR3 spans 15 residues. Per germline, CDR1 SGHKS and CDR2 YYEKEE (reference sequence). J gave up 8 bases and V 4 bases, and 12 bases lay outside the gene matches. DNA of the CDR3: TGTGCCAGCAGCCGGGACAGTTTATTGGGGGATGAGCAGTTCTTC. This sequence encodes CASSRDSLLGDEQFF.

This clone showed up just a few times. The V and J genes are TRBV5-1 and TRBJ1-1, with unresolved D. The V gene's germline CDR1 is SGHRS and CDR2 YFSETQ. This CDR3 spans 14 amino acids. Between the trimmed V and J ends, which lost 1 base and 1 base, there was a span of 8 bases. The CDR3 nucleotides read TGCGCCAGCAGCTTGAGCCGCCCGAACACTGAAGCTTTCTTT. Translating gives CASSLSRPNTEAFF. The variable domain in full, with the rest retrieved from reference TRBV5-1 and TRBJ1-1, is KAGVTQTPRYLIKTRGQQVTLSCSPISGHRSVSWYQQTPGQGLQFLFEYFSETQRNKGNFPGRFSGRQFSNSRSEMNVSTLELGDSALYLCASSLSRPNTEAFFGQGTRLTVV.

CDR3 residues: CASSWDSHQPQHF. CDR3 coding DNA: TGCGCCAGCAGTTGGGACAGCCATCAGCCCCAGCATTTT. The chain is built from TRBV5-1 and TRBJ1-5, with 7 nucleotides matching TRBD1. Germline V gene sequence: CDR1 SGHRS, CDR2 YFSETQ. The J segment lost 5 bases and the V segment lost 5 bases, leaving 4 bases of the junction unmatched. This CDR3 is 13 amino acids long.

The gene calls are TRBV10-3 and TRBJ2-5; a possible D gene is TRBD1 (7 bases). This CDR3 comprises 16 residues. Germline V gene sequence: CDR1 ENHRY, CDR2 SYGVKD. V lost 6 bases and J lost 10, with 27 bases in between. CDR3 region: CAIRTGETSTTGDQYF. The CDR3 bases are TGTGCCATCAGGACGGGGGAAACTTCAACAACAGGGGACCAGTACTTC.

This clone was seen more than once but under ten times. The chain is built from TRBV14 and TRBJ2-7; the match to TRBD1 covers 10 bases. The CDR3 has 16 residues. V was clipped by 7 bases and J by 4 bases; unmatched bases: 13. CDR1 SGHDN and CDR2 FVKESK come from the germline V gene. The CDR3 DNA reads TGTGCCAGCAACCCCCCTCCCGGGACAGGGGTGTACGAGCAGTACTTC. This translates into CASNPPPGTGVYEQYF.

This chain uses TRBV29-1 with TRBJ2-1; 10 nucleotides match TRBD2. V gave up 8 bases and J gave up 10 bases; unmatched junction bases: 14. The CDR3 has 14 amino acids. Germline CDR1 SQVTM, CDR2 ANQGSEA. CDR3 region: CSLLPSGGAWEQFF. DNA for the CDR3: TGCAGCCTCCTACCCAGCGGGGGGGCTTGGGAGCAGTTCTTC.

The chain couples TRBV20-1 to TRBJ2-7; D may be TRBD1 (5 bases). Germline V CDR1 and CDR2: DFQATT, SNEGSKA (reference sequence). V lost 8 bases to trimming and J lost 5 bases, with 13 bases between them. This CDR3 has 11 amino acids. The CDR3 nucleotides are TGCAGTCCTTCTCCAGGGCACGAGCAGTACTTC. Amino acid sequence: CSPSPGHEQYF.

The DNA for the CDR3 is TGTGCCAGCAGCCCTGCAGGGGTCGACGAGCAGTACTTC. Translated, it gives CASSPAGVDEQYF. The chain joins TRBV9 to TRBJ2-7; maybe TRBD1 (6 bases). The V end lost 4 bases, the J end lost 5 bases, and 13 bases lay between the germline ends. CDR3 length: 13 amino acids. Germline lookup yields CDR1 SGDLS and CDR2 YYNGEE. Together with reference TRBV9 and TRBJ2-7, the CDR3 gives the full variable domain: DSGVTQTPKHLITATGQRVTLRCSPRSGDLSVYWYQQSLDQGLQFLIQYYNGEERAKGNILERFSAQQFPDLHSELNLSSLELGDSALYFCASSPAGVDEQYFGPGTRLTVT.

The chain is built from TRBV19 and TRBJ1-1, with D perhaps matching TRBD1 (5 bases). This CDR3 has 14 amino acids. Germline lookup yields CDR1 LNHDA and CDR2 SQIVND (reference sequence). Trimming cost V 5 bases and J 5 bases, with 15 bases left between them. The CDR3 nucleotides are TGTGCCAGTAGTTCCCGTCGGGAGGGGACTGAAGCTTTCTTT. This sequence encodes CASSSRREGTEAFF.

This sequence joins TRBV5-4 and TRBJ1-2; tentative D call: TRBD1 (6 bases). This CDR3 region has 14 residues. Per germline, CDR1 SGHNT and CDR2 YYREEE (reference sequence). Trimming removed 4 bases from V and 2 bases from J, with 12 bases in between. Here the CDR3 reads CASSLRGLNYGYTF. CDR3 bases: TGTGCCAGCAGCCTCAGGGGTCTAAACTATGGCTACACCTTC. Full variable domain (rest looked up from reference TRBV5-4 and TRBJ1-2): ETGVTQSPTHLIKTRGQQVTLRCSSQSGHNTVSWYQQALGQGPQFIFQYYREEENGRGNFPPRFSGLQFPNYSSELNVNALELDDSALYLCASSLRGLNYGYTFGSGTRLTVV.

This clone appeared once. This chain's CDR3 is CASGQGTLYEQYF. In DNA, the CDR3 is TGTGCCAGCGGACAGGGGACTCTCTACGAGCAGTACTTC. The V and J genes are TRBV6-5 and TRBJ2-7; 9 positions match TRBD1. The CDR3 extends over 13 amino acids. Germline CDR1 is MNHEY and CDR2 is SVGAGI. Trimming cost V 8 bases and J 3 bases; bases outside gene matches: 5.

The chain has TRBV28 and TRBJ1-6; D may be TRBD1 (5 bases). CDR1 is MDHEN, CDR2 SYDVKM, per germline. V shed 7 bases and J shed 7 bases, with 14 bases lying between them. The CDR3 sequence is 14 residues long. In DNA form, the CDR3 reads TGTGCCAGCAACCAGGGTGAGAGGAATTCACCCCTCCACTTT. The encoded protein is CASNQGERNSPLHF.